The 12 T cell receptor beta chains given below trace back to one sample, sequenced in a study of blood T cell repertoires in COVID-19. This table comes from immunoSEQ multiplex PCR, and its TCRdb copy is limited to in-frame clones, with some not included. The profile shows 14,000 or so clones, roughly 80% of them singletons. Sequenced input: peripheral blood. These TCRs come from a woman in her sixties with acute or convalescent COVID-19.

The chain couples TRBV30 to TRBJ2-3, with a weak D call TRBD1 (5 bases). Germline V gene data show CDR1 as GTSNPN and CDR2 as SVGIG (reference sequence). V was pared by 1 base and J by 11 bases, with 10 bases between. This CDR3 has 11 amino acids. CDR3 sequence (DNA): TGTGCCTGGAGTGAACAGGTCTTGCAGTATTTT. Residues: CAWSEQVLQYF.

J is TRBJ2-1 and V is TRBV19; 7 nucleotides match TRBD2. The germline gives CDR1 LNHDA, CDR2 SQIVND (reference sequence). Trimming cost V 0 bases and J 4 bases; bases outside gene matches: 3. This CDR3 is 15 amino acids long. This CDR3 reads CASSIDLAVYNEQFF. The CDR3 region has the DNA TGTGCCAGTAGTATAGACCTAGCGGTATACAATGAGCAGTTCTTC.

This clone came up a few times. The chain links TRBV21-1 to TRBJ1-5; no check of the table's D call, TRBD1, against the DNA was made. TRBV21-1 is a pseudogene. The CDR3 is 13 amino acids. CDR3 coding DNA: TGTGCCAGCAGGAGTGGGCAGGGTCAGCCCCAGCATTTT. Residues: CASRSGQGQPQHF.

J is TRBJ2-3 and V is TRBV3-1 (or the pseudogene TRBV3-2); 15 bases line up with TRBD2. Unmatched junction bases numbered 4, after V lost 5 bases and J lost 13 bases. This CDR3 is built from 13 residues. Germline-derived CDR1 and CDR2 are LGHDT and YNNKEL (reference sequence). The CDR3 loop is CASSDGTSGRKYF. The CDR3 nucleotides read TGTGCCAGCAGCGATGGGACTAGCGGGAGGAAGTATTTT.

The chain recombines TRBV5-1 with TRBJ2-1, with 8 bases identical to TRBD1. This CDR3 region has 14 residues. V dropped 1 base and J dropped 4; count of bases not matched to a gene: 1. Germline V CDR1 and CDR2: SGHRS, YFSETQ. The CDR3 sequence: CASSLTGGYNEQFF. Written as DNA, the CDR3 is TGCGCCAGCAGCTTGACAGGGGGTTACAATGAGCAGTTCTTC.

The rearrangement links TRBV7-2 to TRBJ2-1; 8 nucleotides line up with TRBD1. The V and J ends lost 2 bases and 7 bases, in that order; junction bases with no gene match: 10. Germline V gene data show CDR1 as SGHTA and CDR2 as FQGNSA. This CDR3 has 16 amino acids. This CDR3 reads CASSLISGGRRNEQFF. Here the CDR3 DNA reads TGTGCCAGCAGCTTAATCTCAGGGGGCCGTAGGAATGAGCAGTTCTTC.

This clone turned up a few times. As DNA, the CDR3 is TGTGCCAGCAGTGACAGCTATAGCAATCAGCCCCAGCATTTT. Translating gives CASSDSYSNQPQHF. The V gene is TRBV28, the J gene TRBJ1-5; TRBD1 might be the D (5 bases). V was cut by 5 bases and J by 0 bases, with 8 bases left in between. This CDR3 comprises 14 residues. CDR1 and CDR2 (germline): MDHEN, SYDVKM.

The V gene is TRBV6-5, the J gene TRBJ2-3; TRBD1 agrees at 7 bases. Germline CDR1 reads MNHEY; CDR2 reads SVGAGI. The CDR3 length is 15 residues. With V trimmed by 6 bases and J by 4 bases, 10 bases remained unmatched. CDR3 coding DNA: TGTGCCAGCAGCCCCAGGGGGATGGGGTCAGATACGCAGTATTTT. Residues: CASSPRGMGSDTQYF.

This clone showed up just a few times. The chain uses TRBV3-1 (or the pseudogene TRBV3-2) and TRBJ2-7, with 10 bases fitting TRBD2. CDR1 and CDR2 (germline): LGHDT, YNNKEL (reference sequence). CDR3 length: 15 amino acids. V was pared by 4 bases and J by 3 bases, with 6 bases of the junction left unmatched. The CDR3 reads CASSRPTSGNYEQYF. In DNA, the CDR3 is TGTGCCAGCAGCCGCCCTACTAGCGGGAACTACGAGCAGTACTTC.

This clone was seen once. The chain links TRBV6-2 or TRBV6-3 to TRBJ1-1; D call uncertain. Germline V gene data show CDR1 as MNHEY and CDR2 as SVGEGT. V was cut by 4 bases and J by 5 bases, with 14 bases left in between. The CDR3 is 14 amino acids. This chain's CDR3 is CASSFVAGGTEAFF. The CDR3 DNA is TGTGCCAGCAGTTTCGTCGCGGGTGGGACTGAAGCTTTCTTT.

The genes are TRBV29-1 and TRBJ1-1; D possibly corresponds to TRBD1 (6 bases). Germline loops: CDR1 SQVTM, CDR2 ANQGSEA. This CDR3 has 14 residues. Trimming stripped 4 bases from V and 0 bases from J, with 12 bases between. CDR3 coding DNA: TGCAGCGTTGGATACGGACAGATGAACACTGAAGCTTTCTTT. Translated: CSVGYGQMNTEAFF.

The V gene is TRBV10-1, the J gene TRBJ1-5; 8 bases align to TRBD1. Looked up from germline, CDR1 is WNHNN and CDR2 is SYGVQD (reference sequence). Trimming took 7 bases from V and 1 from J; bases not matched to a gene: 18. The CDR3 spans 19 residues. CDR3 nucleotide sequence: TGCGCCAGCACCACACGGTGGACAGGGCGGACGTTGAGCAATCAGCCCCAGCATTTT. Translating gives CASTTRWTGRTLSNQPQHF.